Below are 6 T cell receptor beta chains sequenced from a single sample in a study of CD8 T cells in ankylosing spondylitis (dated by TCRdb to 2017 to 2019). Library preparation employed 5' RACE. Sequencing was carried out with an Illumina HiSeq 2500. Through fastp at Q25 and MiXCR, TCRdb rebuilt clones from the public reads, retaining in-frame beta chains. CDR3 protein sequences are deduplicated, and each keeps its most common genes and DNA. This sample is represented by around 100,000 distinct CDR3 sequences; less than 25% of them were singletons. The ten largest clones represent 9% to 15% of the sample. Sequenced material: synovial fluid, either unsorted or a sorted T cell fraction (not recorded which). These receptors came from a male donor with ankylosing spondylitis.

This clonotype was picked up a small number of times. This chain links TRBV11-3 with TRBJ2-3, with unresolved D. The CDR3 runs 13 residues. Trimming removed 5 bases from V and 4 bases from J, with 10 bases in between. The germline gives CDR1 SGHNT, CDR2 YENEEA. The CDR3 DNA sequence: TGTGCCAGCAGCGAACGTTACCCAGATACGCAGTATTTT. Translating it yields CASSERYPDTQYF.

The CDR3 sequence: CASSFSFLPGLAGGLSYNEQFF. CDR3 in DNA: TGTGCCAGCAGCTTTAGTTTTTTACCGGGACTAGCGGGAGGGTTATCCTACAATGAGCAGTTCTTC. The V call is TRBV7-2, the J call TRBJ2-1; 16 bases align to TRBD2. The CDR3 runs to 22 residues. The V segment lost 3 bases and the J segment 1 base; nucleotides outside the gene matches: 15. Germline-derived CDR1 and CDR2 are SGHTA and FQGNSA.

This chain joins TRBV11-2 and TRBJ2-1; 15 nucleotides match TRBD2. V was clipped by 3 bases and J by 10 bases; unmatched bases: 1. The CDR3 is 14 residues long. Germline CDR1 and CDR2: SGHAT and FQNNGV. CDR3 in amino acids: CASSFGTSGREQFF. The CDR3 DNA is TGTGCCAGCAGCTTCGGGACTAGCGGGAGGGAGCAGTTCTTC.

The chain recombines TRBV10-2 with TRBJ2-7, with 10 positions matching TRBD2. CDR1 WSHSY and CDR2 SAAADI come from the germline V gene. CDR3 length: 16 residues. The junction had 12 bases not matched to a gene; V was cut back by 4 bases and J by 6 bases. The DNA for the CDR3 is TGCGCCAGCAGTGGGAAGAAAGCGGGAGGGCCCTTCGAGCAGTACTTC. It specifies CASSGKKAGGPFEQYF.

The gene calls are TRBV10-2 and TRBJ1-4; D not certain. The germline CDR1 and CDR2 sequences are WSHSY and SAAADI. V gave up 7 bases and J gave up 6 bases, with 18 bases separating them. This CDR3 is built from 15 residues. CDR3 coding DNA: TGCGCCAGCACCGCCGGGCCGAGCGGGGATGAAAAACTGTTTTTT. Translated: CASTAGPSGDEKLFF.

The table lists this clonotype with a few counts. This chain uses TRBV3-1 with TRBJ2-4, with D perhaps matching TRBD1 (6 bases). Trimming stripped 4 bases from V and 3 bases from J, with 19 bases between. The CDR3 spans 17 residues. Germline values: CDR1 LGHDT, CDR2 YNNKEL (reference sequence). CDR3 DNA: TGTGCCAGCAGCCCGGCAGGGCAGGGGAAGGTCAAAAACATTCAGTACTTC. It codes for CASSPAGQGKVKNIQYF.